This T cell receptor (beta chain) was obtained from a study of early T cells in non-severe SARS-CoV-2 infection (dated by TCRdb to the early 2020s). Regarding the study in general: Bulk RNA from unsorted whole blood was used for TCR sequencing, so alpha and beta chains could not be paired. Overall study outcomes, separate from this receptor: VDJdb matching was skewed toward anti-spike CD8 responses, so virus-specific expansions were likely underestimated and private and CD4 specificities were missed.

Taken from the germline V gene, the CDR1 and CDR2 loops are MNHEY and SVGEGT. V is shortened by 5 bases, J by 7 bases, and the region joining them spans 13 bases. The CDR3 holds 13 amino acids from the cysteine to the phenylalanine. Kept here is only the CDR3 DNA, which spans 39 bases and is read in frame from base 1. This was a case-control study nested in a cohort of healthcare workers in London, UK, who had nasopharyngeal swab PCR tests and blood samples taken every week. Healthcare workers were enrolled in the week of the UK lockdown, from 23 to 31 March 2020, and were followed every week for up to roughly 16 weeks. The receptor library was made with 5' RACE. Data came from a NextSeq 500. In the TCR library protocol, unique molecular identifiers were attached to individual cDNA molecules to correct for PCR bias and sequencing error. Both TCR alpha and beta chains were sequenced, and tight co-correlation was observed between alpha and beta sequence abundances in each sample. Processing in the source paper ran as follows. Decombinator V4 was used to perform V gene, J gene and CDR3 annotation of TCR sequences. Expanded TCRs were defined as changing significantly between any two time points under a Poisson model with p below 0.0001. TCR abundances were normalised to the total number of TCRs sequenced in each sample and reported as counts per million. TRAV1-2 paired with TRAJ12, TRAJ20 or TRAJ33 defined MAIT TCRs, while TRAV10 paired with TRAJ18 defined iNKT TCRs. VDJdb, accessed 1 November 2021, was searched for CMV, EBV and SARS-CoV-2 annotated TCRs, with TCRs annotated for multiple antigens excluded. TCRdb passed the public sequencing reads through fastp at Q25 and MiXCR, retaining productive beta sequences. Every CDR3 protein is listed once, alongside the most common genes and DNA of its rows. V and J calls and clone size were set by TCRdb, not the authors. Counted in this sample were about 40,000 distinct CDR3 sequences; 4.7% of them appeared once. 4.5% to 6% of the sample goes to the ten largest clones.

This clonotype was detected ten times or more. Its antigen is still unknown. Base qualities are not at hand, and no much larger clone is one base apart. The clonotype comes from an adult who was a healthcare worker with PCR-confirmed SARS-CoV-2 infection or an uninfected control (not recorded which). The sample taken for sequencing was whole blood. The rearrangement combines TRBV6-2 or TRBV6-3 with TRBJ2-3; the D gene cannot be named for sure. The CDR3 region: CASSPLDANTQYF. Here is the DNA: TGTGCCAGCAGTCCCTTAGACGCCAATACGCAGTATTTT.